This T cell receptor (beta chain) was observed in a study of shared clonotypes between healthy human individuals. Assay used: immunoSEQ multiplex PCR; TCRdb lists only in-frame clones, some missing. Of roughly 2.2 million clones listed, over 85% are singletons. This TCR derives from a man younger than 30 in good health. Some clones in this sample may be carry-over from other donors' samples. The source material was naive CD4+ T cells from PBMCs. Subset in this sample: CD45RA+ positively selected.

The CDR3 protein is CASSFQGTTNTGELFF. CDR3 bases: TGTGCCAGCAGCTTTCAGGGGACAACGAACACCGGGGAGCTGTTTTTT. This chain uses TRBV7-3 with TRBJ2-2; D may be TRBD1 (6 bases). The CDR3 extends over 16 amino acids. V shed 3 bases and J shed 0 bases, with 11 bases lying between them. Germline V lookup: CDR1 SGHTA, CDR2 FQGTGA. Full variable domain (outside the CDR3, taken from reference TRBV7-3 and TRBJ2-2): GAGVSQTPSNKVTEKGKYVELRCDPISGHTALYWYRQSLGQGPEFLIYFQGTGAADDSGLPNDRFFAVRPEGSVSTLKIQRTERGDSAVYLCASSFQGTTNTGELFFGEGSRLTVL.